This T cell receptor beta chain is drawn from a study of tumor and adjacent non-tumor tissue in lung cancer (dated by TCRdb to about 2018). In the study overall: The cohort included more than 9 adenocarcinoma, 2 squamous cell carcinoma and 1 small cell lung cancer patients. Among the 15 or so patients, ages ranged from roughly 30 to 85 years, some ten were men and 5 were women, and disease was TNM stage I to III. In total, sequencing yielded under 150 million productive TCRbeta reads, which works out to an average of approximately 4.2 million reads per sample. The study compared bulk TCRbeta repertoires from lung tumor tissue and matched distant non-tumor lung tissue of some 15 lung cancer patients. More than 25 paired specimens, one tumor and one normal lung sample per patient, were profiled by TCRbeta CDR3 sequencing.

This clonotype has at least ten counts. This clone's antigen is unknown. Per-nucleotide qualities are absent, and no much larger clonotype sits a single base away. Bulk unsorted tissue served as the source for RNA extraction, and RNA quality was assessed using a NanoDrop ND-1000 and an Agilent 2100. Distant non-tumor tissue taken more than 3 cm from the tumor edge was used as the normal lung sample. Newly diagnosed lung cancer patients without prior chemotherapy who had been admitted for thoracic surgery in China between August and November 2014 were enrolled as donors. Anyone who had undergone radiotherapy or chemotherapy before, or who had another cancer at the same time, was left out of the study. Surgical tissue pieces of about 1-2.3 cm3 were preserved in RNAlater solution and stored at -80 °C until use. Overall study outcomes, separate from this receptor: Significantly higher TCR diversity (inverse Simpson) was observed in tumor tissue than in normal lung tissue (roughly 390 vs 170, P = 0.0075, Mann-Whitney U test). Neither the sequencing platform nor unique molecular identifiers are mentioned in the methods. The cohort had only 15 patients, and the authors noted that larger samples and more detailed clinical data are needed. Because peripheral blood was not sequenced, blood TCRbeta repertoires in the lung cancer patients of the study were not examined. The top 100 clones made up a significantly larger cumulative share of the repertoire in normal lung than in tumor tissue. TCR diversity was significantly higher in younger patients, and greater tumor TCR diversity was associated with shorter overall survival and shorter disease-free survival.

The library came from multiplex PCR. TCRdb lists the instrument as Illumina HiSeq 2500. TCRbeta libraries were constructed through three rounds of nested PCR with primers (Table S4) according to protocols modified from ARM-PCR. Before sequencing, PCR products in the 200-500 bp range were cut out of the gel and cleaned up using the QIAquick gel extraction kit. The published analysis was carried out like this. Trimmomatic was used to clean the reads, FLASH was used to merge the reads into complete CDR3 sequences, and MiTCR was used to assign the reads to V(D)J germline segments. Clonal diversity was computed as the inverse Simpson's index with VDJtools. Productive reads were defined as in-frame sequences without a premature stop codon. TCRdb reprocessing: public reads trimmed at Q25 with fastp, clones called with MiXCR, in-frame beta chains kept. When rows share a CDR3 protein, they turn into one entry using the most common DNA and genes. It is TCRdb's table, rather than the study itself, that gives the V and J calls and clone size. This sample is represented by tens of thousands of distinct CDR3 sequences; around 65% of them were singletons. The ten largest account for 28% of the sample.

What was sequenced was distant non-tumor lung tissue. This receptor was taken from a woman in her forties or fifties with non-small cell lung cancer.

The CDR3 loop reads CASSPGTSGFKNIQYF. Here is the DNA: TGTGCCAGCAGCCCCGGGACTAGCGGGTTCAAAAACATTCAGTACTTC. This sequence uses TRBV14 and TRBJ2-4; 12 bases in between match TRBD2. CDR1 SGHDN and CDR2 FVKESK are derived from the germline V gene. The germline V end is reduced by 4 bases and the J end by 3 bases; junction bases left unmatched: 4. Inclusive of the bounding cysteine and phenylalanine, the CDR3 is 16 residues long. Left in the record is the CDR3 DNA by itself, 48 bases read in frame from the first base. Beyond the CDR3, the reference TRBV14 and TRBJ2-4 genes provide the residues; the full variable domain reads: EAGVTQFPSHSVIEKGQTVTLRCDPISGHDNLYWYRRVMGKEIKFLLHFVKESKQDESGMPNNRFLAERTGGTYSTLKVQPAELEDSGVYFCASSPGTSGFKNIQYFGAGTRLSVL.